This TCR beta chain was captured in a study of cytomegalovirus exposure and HLA in healthy donors. The PCR contained 60 Vbeta and 13 Jbeta primers. Only in-frame clones appear in the TCRdb table, and some are missing; sequencing was by immunoSEQ multiplex PCR. Of about 90,000 clones listed, around four fifths are singletons. About this clone: Its antigen is currently unknown.

The V and J ends lost 4 bases and 1 base respectively, with 10 bases between them. The CDR3 totals 14 residues. Germline V gives CDR1 LGHNA, CDR2 YSLEER. Study-wide findings and caveats: Associated with cytomegalovirus, according to the listing, were 150 to 200 TCR beta chains. Immune exposure information comprised only CMV serostatus. Per a prior analysis, the majority of TCR beta V segments were productive roughly 87% or roughly 30% of the time.

The source of this sequence is a boy aged 5-17 years in good health and CMV-seronegative. The chain is built from TRBV4-3 and TRBJ1-1; the D is unclear. What was sequenced was PBMCs. CDR3 bases: TGCGCCAGCAGCCTCGACACCTCGAACACTGAAGCTTTCTTT. It codes for CASSLDTSNTEAFF.